The rows below give T cell receptor beta chains drawn from one sample of a study of T and B cells in COVID-19 patients. TCRdb recomputed calls from the multiplex PCR reads with MiXCR, one row per CDR3 protein. The sample lists some 2,800 distinct CDR3 sequences, roughly 23% occurring once. Input material: blood. These receptors were taken from a human donor with active COVID-19. Both conserved end residues are part of each CDR3. The order of the fields is D gene, V gene, clone size, J gene, CDR3 protein, CDR3 DNA. A D gene is named only where the DNA matches it firmly. Part of the rows lack a size; the others show once, few, many or a class for expanded clones.

d_call: .
v_call: TRBV27
clone_size: medium-sized
j_call: TRBJ1-2
cdr3_aa: CASSLSSSGRVYGYTF
cdr3_nt: TGTGCCAGCAGTTTATCATCTTCGGGGCGGGTCTATGGCTACACCTTC

d_call: .
v_call: TRBV6-2/TRBV6-3
clone_size: medium-sized
j_call: TRBJ2-5
cdr3_aa: CASTPTGGTQYF
cdr3_nt: TGTGCCAGCACCCCGACTGGGGGGACCCAGTACTTC

d_call: .
v_call: TRBV5-4
clone_size: medium-sized
j_call: TRBJ1-1
cdr3_aa: CASSYWDGSYTEAFF
cdr3_nt: TGTGCCAGCAGCTATTGGGACGGATCATACACTGAAGCTTTCTTT

d_call: .
v_call: TRBV20-1
clone_size: few
j_call: TRBJ2-5
cdr3_aa: CSAQRGSGQETQYF
cdr3_nt: TGCAGTGCACAGCGAGGATCGGGACAAGAGACCCAGTACTTC

d_call: .
v_call: TRBV29-1
clone_size: large
j_call: TRBJ2-1
cdr3_aa: CSVSTGNEQFF
cdr3_nt: TGCAGCGTCTCTACGGGGAATGAGCAGTTCTTC

d_call: .
v_call: TRBV30
clone_size: .
j_call: TRBJ2-7
cdr3_aa: CAWSDNSGTRSKKKYF
cdr3_nt: TGTGCCTGGAGTGATAATTCCGGGACCCGCAGCAAAAAAAAGTACTTC

d_call: .
v_call: TRBV10-3
clone_size: few
j_call: TRBJ1-5
cdr3_aa: CAISEKGGDMSNQPQHF
cdr3_nt: TGTGCCATCAGTGAGAAAGGGGGGGATATGAGCAATCAGCCCCAGCATTTT

d_call: TRBD1
v_call: TRBV27
clone_size: medium-sized
j_call: TRBJ1-2
cdr3_aa: CASSRDRGNYGYTF
cdr3_nt: TGTGCCAGCAGTAGGGACAGGGGAAACTATGGCTACACCTTC

d_call: .
v_call: TRBV12-3/TRBV12-4
clone_size: .
j_call: TRBJ1-3
cdr3_aa: CASSPPISSGNTIYF
cdr3_nt: TGTGCCAGCAGTCCGCCGATAAGCTCTGGAAACACCATATATTTT

d_call: .
v_call: TRBV24-1
clone_size: few
j_call: TRBJ2-2
cdr3_aa: CASGDSAPGELFF
cdr3_nt: TGTGCCTCAGGTGACTCGGCACCCGGGGAGCTGTTTTTT

d_call: .
v_call: TRBV6-5
clone_size: medium-sized
j_call: TRBJ1-6
cdr3_aa: CASSSQRGEPLHF
cdr3_nt: TGTGCCAGCAGTTCCCAAAGGGGAGAGCCCCTCCACTTT

d_call: .
v_call: TRBV6-1
clone_size: .
j_call: TRBJ2-7
cdr3_aa: CASSAQGGIGMYEQYF
cdr3_nt: TGTGCCAGCAGTGCCCAGGGGGGGATCGGTATGTACGAGCAGTACTTC

d_call: .
v_call: TRBV20-1
clone_size: few
j_call: TRBJ2-7
cdr3_aa: CSAGIPNSYEQYF
cdr3_nt: TGCAGTGCTGGTATTCCCAACTCCTACGAGCAGTACTTC

d_call: TRBD1
v_call: TRBV30
clone_size: medium-sized
j_call: TRBJ1-1
cdr3_aa: CAWRGGTDLQDTEAFF
cdr3_nt: TGTGCCTGGAGAGGCGGGACAGACCTGCAGGACACTGAAGCTTTCTTT

d_call: .
v_call: TRBV5-4
clone_size: medium-sized
j_call: TRBJ1-1
cdr3_aa: CASSLGRLNTEAFF
cdr3_nt: TGTGCCAGCAGCTTAGGCAGGTTGAACACTGAAGCTTTCTTT

d_call: .
v_call: TRBV18
clone_size: medium-sized
j_call: TRBJ2-7
cdr3_aa: CASSPRGPLPYEQYF
cdr3_nt: TGTGCCAGCTCACCAAGAGGCCCCCTCCCTTACGAGCAGTACTTC

d_call: .
v_call: TRBV27
clone_size: medium-sized
j_call: TRBJ1-5
cdr3_aa: CASSPTGWGNQPQHF
cdr3_nt: TGTGCCAGCAGTCCAACAGGGTGGGGGAATCAGCCCCAGCATTTT

d_call: .
v_call: TRBV2
clone_size: .
j_call: TRBJ1-1
cdr3_aa: CASRGTEAFF
cdr3_nt: TGTGCCAGCCGGGGCACCGAAGCTTTCTTT

d_call: .
v_call: TRBV7-2
clone_size: .
j_call: TRBJ2-1
cdr3_aa: CASSLGPQRSQQFF
cdr3_nt: TGTGCCAGCAGCTTAGGGCCCCAGAGGAGCCAGCAGTTCTTC

d_call: .
v_call: TRBV5-4
clone_size: .
j_call: TRBJ1-1
cdr3_aa: CASSGHLNTEAFF
cdr3_nt: TGTGCCAGCAGCGGACACCTGAACACTGAAGCTTTCTTT

d_call: .
v_call: TRBV5-1
clone_size: .
j_call: TRBJ2-1
cdr3_aa: CASSLDRVNSRILFF
cdr3_nt: TGCGCCAGCAGCTTGGACAGGGTGAATAGCCGGATTCTGTTCTTC

d_call: TRBD2
v_call: TRBV11-2
clone_size: .
j_call: TRBJ2-1
cdr3_aa: CASSILRVASTGGRAWVRNEQFF
cdr3_nt: TGTGCCAGCAGCATCCTACGCGTCGCCTCTACAGGCGGGAGGGCCTGGGTCCGCAATGAGCAGTTCTTC

d_call: .
v_call: TRBV12-3/TRBV12-4
clone_size: medium-sized
j_call: TRBJ2-3
cdr3_aa: CASSLFTDTQYF
cdr3_nt: TGTGCCAGCAGTTTATTCACAGATACGCAGTATTTT

d_call: .
v_call: TRBV6-5
clone_size: medium-sized
j_call: TRBJ1-1
cdr3_aa: CASTNRVRDTEAFF
cdr3_nt: TGTGCCAGCACCAACAGGGTTCGGGACACTGAAGCTTTCTTT

d_call: .
v_call: TRBV4-3
clone_size: .
j_call: TRBJ1-2
cdr3_aa: CASSQGVIYGYTF
cdr3_nt: TGCGCCAGCAGCCAAGGAGTAATCTATGGCTACACCTTC

d_call: .
v_call: TRBV5-6
clone_size: large
j_call: TRBJ2-2
cdr3_aa: CASSFGQTGELFF
cdr3_nt: TGTGCCAGCAGCTTCGGGCAGACCGGGGAGCTGTTTTTT

d_call: TRBD2
v_call: TRBV6-2/TRBV6-3
clone_size: medium-sized
j_call: TRBJ2-1
cdr3_aa: CASSPSGLPNEQFF
cdr3_nt: TGTGCCAGCAGTCCCTCGGGACTACCCAATGAGCAGTTCTTC

d_call: .
v_call: TRBV6-2/TRBV6-3
clone_size: .
j_call: TRBJ1-1
cdr3_aa: CASSYIFEAFF
cdr3_nt: TGTGCCAGCAGTTACATCTTTGAAGCTTTCTTT

d_call: .
v_call: TRBV5-1
clone_size: few
j_call: TRBJ2-7
cdr3_aa: CASGDIGLYEQYF
cdr3_nt: TGCGCCAGCGGGGACATAGGCCTATACGAGCAGTACTTC

d_call: .
v_call: TRBV12-3/TRBV12-4
clone_size: .
j_call: TRBJ2-7
cdr3_aa: CASSLGRRYSYEQYF
cdr3_nt: TGTGCCAGCAGTTTAGGTCGCCGCTACTCCTACGAGCAGTACTTC

d_call: .
v_call: TRBV6-1
clone_size: few
j_call: TRBJ2-5
cdr3_aa: CASSEGPTQETQYF
cdr3_nt: TGTGCCAGCAGCGAGGGACCGACTCAAGAGACCCAGTACTTC

d_call: .
v_call: TRBV4-1
clone_size: .
j_call: TRBJ2-1
cdr3_aa: CASSQPLAYSEQFF
cdr3_nt: TGCGCCAGCAGCCAACCGCTAGCGTACAGTGAGCAGTTCTTC

d_call: TRBD2
v_call: TRBV6-2/TRBV6-3
clone_size: medium-sized
j_call: TRBJ2-1
cdr3_aa: CATLAGARSYNEQFF
cdr3_nt: TGTGCCACCCTAGCGGGAGCTAGGTCCTACAATGAGCAGTTCTTC

d_call: .
v_call: TRBV7-2
clone_size: .
j_call: TRBJ2-5
cdr3_aa: CASSSEKTQYF
cdr3_nt: TGTGCCAGCAGCTCTGAGAAGACCCAGTACTTC

d_call: TRBD1
v_call: TRBV5-1
clone_size: medium-sized
j_call: TRBJ2-1
cdr3_aa: CASSPIGQGLDEQFF
cdr3_nt: TGCGCCAGCAGCCCGATCGGACAGGGTCTCGATGAGCAGTTCTTC

d_call: TRBD1
v_call: TRBV10-3
clone_size: few
j_call: TRBJ1-1
cdr3_aa: CAISGDRQSGNTEAFF
cdr3_nt: TGTGCCATCAGTGGGGACAGGCAATCTGGGAACACTGAAGCTTTCTTT

d_call: TRBD1
v_call: TRBV20-1
clone_size: .
j_call: TRBJ1-1
cdr3_aa: CSAPTGSMNTEAFF
cdr3_nt: TGCAGTGCCCCGACAGGGAGCATGAACACTGAAGCTTTCTTT

d_call: TRBD2
v_call: TRBV18
clone_size: .
j_call: TRBJ2-1
cdr3_aa: CASSPAGGPNEQFF
cdr3_nt: TGTGCCAGCTCACCAGCGGGAGGGCCGAATGAGCAGTTCTTC

d_call: .
v_call: TRBV18
clone_size: medium-sized
j_call: TRBJ1-2
cdr3_aa: CASSPQTVSYGYTF
cdr3_nt: TGTGCCAGCTCACCTCAGACGGTCTCATATGGCTACACCTTC

d_call: .
v_call: TRBV7-2
clone_size: few
j_call: TRBJ2-2
cdr3_aa: CASSLIGLMRATGELFF
cdr3_nt: TGTGCCAGCAGCTTAATCGGGTTGATGAGGGCCACCGGGGAGCTGTTTTTT

d_call: .
v_call: TRBV6-1
clone_size: medium-sized
j_call: TRBJ2-7
cdr3_aa: CASRPIAEGEQYF
cdr3_nt: TGTGCCAGCAGACCCATAGCGGAGGGGGAGCAGTACTTC

d_call: .
v_call: TRBV5-4
clone_size: medium-sized
j_call: TRBJ1-2
cdr3_aa: CASSLSPQATNYGYTF
cdr3_nt: TGTGCCAGCAGCTTGAGCCCCCAAGCTACTAACTATGGCTACACCTTC

d_call: .
v_call: TRBV12-3/TRBV12-4
clone_size: medium-sized
j_call: TRBJ2-3
cdr3_aa: CASSLAVRVRTDTQYF
cdr3_nt: TGTGCCAGCAGTTTAGCGGTCAGGGTACGGACAGATACGCAGTATTTT

d_call: TRBD1
v_call: TRBV6-5
clone_size: medium-sized
j_call: TRBJ2-7
cdr3_aa: CASSFPGQKSYEQYF
cdr3_nt: TGTGCCAGCAGTTTCCCGGGACAGAAATCCTACGAGCAGTACTTC

d_call: .
v_call: TRBV27
clone_size: medium-sized
j_call: TRBJ1-1
cdr3_aa: CASSFRPPNTEAFF
cdr3_nt: TGTGCCAGCAGTTTCCGGCCGCCGAACACTGAAGCTTTCTTT

d_call: .
v_call: TRBV30
clone_size: medium-sized
j_call: TRBJ2-5
cdr3_aa: CAWIRITGTLF
cdr3_nt: TGTGCCTGGATTAGAATAACCGGGACCCTCTTC

d_call: .
v_call: TRBV5-6
clone_size: medium-sized
j_call: TRBJ2-7
cdr3_aa: CASSPNLQRPYEQYF
cdr3_nt: TGTGCCAGCAGCCCCAACTTACAGCGGCCATACGAGCAGTACTTC

d_call: .
v_call: TRBV7-6
clone_size: medium-sized
j_call: TRBJ2-5
cdr3_aa: CASSLGTGHQETQYF
cdr3_nt: TGTGCCAGCAGCTTGGGGACCGGACACCAAGAGACCCAGTACTTC

d_call: TRBD2
v_call: TRBV13
clone_size: medium-sized
j_call: TRBJ2-1
cdr3_aa: CASSVTSASSYNEQFF
cdr3_nt: TGTGCCAGCAGCGTGACTAGCGCGAGCTCCTACAATGAGCAGTTCTTC

d_call: .
v_call: TRBV18
clone_size: medium-sized
j_call: TRBJ1-2
cdr3_aa: CASSPTNYGYTF
cdr3_nt: TGTGCCAGCTCACCGACCAACTATGGCTACACCTTC

d_call: TRBD1
v_call: TRBV30
clone_size: medium-sized
j_call: TRBJ2-1
cdr3_aa: CASHRGLSYNEQFF
cdr3_nt: TGTGCCTCCCACAGGGGGCTCTCCTACAATGAGCAGTTCTTC

d_call: .
v_call: TRBV19
clone_size: large
j_call: TRBJ2-3
cdr3_aa: CASSIAWGTDTQYF
cdr3_nt: TGTGCCAGTAGTATCGCGTGGGGGACAGATACGCAGTATTTT

d_call: .
v_call: TRBV19
clone_size: medium-sized
j_call: TRBJ1-1
cdr3_aa: CASSIGSGILNTEAFF
cdr3_nt: TGTGCCAGTAGTATAGGTTCAGGGATATTGAACACTGAAGCTTTCTTT

d_call: TRBD1
v_call: TRBV27
clone_size: medium-sized
j_call: TRBJ2-3
cdr3_aa: CASGLGTGGKQYF
cdr3_nt: TGTGCCAGCGGCTTAGGGACAGGCGGAAAGCAGTATTTT